The present TCR beta chain was sequenced within a study of blood T cell repertoires in COVID-19. Using immunoSEQ multiplex PCR, the repertoire was profiled, and TCRdb retains in-frame clones only, with some absent. The data show around 620,000 clones, with 85% to 90% seen just once and approximately 0.3% held by the top ten. The TCR sequence derives from a woman under 30 with acute or convalescent COVID-19. Sequencing used peripheral blood.

The CDR3 bases are TGCGCCAGCAGCTCCCAGGACAGGGACTGCGAGCAGTACTTC. Protein: CASSSQDRDCEQYF. This chain connects TRBV5-1 to TRBJ2-7; 8 nucleotides align to TRBD1. Trimming at V came to 3 bases and at J to 6 bases, leaving 8 bases not matched to a gene. Germline values: CDR1 SGHRS, CDR2 YFSETQ. This CDR3 is built from 14 residues.